The present TCR beta chain was sequenced within a study of T cell responses to AZD1222 COVID-19 vaccine. Germline loops: CDR1 KGHSH, CDR2 LQKENI. The V end lost 1 base, the J end lost 1 base, and 7 bases lay between the germline ends. The CDR3 sequence is 14 residues long. Sequencing was performed with immunoSEQ multiplex PCR; in TCRdb, only in-frame clones are kept and a portion is missing. The sample shows 200,000 to 300,000 clones, approximately 95% of them seen only once. The source was peripheral blood, collected on day 0 of AZD1222 vaccination. This chain connects TRBV18 to TRBJ1-1, with D unclear. The receptor was derived from an adult in good health. The CDR3 DNA reads as TGTGCCAGCTCACCACGAGCTGAGAACACTGAAGCTTTCTTT. Protein sequence: CASSPRAENTEAFF.